This T cell receptor beta chain was documented in a study of cytomegalovirus exposure and HLA in healthy donors. Study results and caveats: CMV antigen specificity of a few CMV-associated chains was confirmed in vitro. Later analysis reportedly placed an Asian-associated ancestry cluster below the roughly 690-donor mean in N-insertions. Cytomegalovirus-associated TCR beta chains were listed, numbering roughly 150. The presence/absence work took it that sequencing depth was about the same across donors.

The PCR was carried out with 60 Vbeta primers and 13 Jbeta primers. Sequenced by immunoSEQ multiplex PCR; TCRdb stores in-frame clones only, minus some. The sample lists under 200,000 clones, 82% occurring once. Turning to this clone: The antigen remains undetermined.

CDR3 size: 13 residues. The V gene's germline CDR1 is MDHEN and CDR2 SYDVKM. The V gene lost 3 bases and the J gene lost 5 bases, with 10 bases spanning the gap. The V call is TRBV28, the J call TRBJ1-2; tentative D call: TRBD1 (5 bases). The sequence came from a young woman in good health and CMV-seronegative. Sequencing was carried out using PBMCs. CDR3 DNA: TGTGCCAGCAGTTTCGGGGGTTCGTATGGCTACACCTTC. Translated: CASSFGGSYGYTF.